This T cell receptor (beta chain) was retrieved from a study of neurological immune-mediated disorders. This clonotype was seen at least ten times. Synthesis of cDNA was carried out by template-switch 5'RACE. The reaction used 10-nucleotide random UMIs. From the 5' RACE reads, TCRdb called clonotypes with MiXCR, one entry per CDR3 protein. Found here are around 70,000 distinct CDR3 sequences, approximately 5.2% of them singletons; the top ten hold less than 8%. V lost 0 bases and J lost 0, with 13 bases in between. CDR1 and CDR2 (germline): SGHRS, YFSETQ. CDR3 length equals 17 residues. V and J are TRBV5-1 and TRBJ1-3; D remains unclear. This TCR was recovered from a man younger than 35 with multiple sclerosis. The specimen was PBMCs. The CDR3 DNA reads TGCGCCAGCAGCTTGGTACCGGTAGAGGTCTCTGGAAACACCATATATTTT. Translation gives CASSLVPVEVSGNTIYF.